This T cell receptor beta chain came from a study of T cell repertoires and Cas9 in healthy adults (dated by TCRdb to 2016 to 2019). The study in broad terms: Within the CD4 and CD8 compartments, the researchers characterized SpCas9-reactive T cells in terms of multi-effector potency, cytotoxicity and lineage determination. Preexisting T cell immunity against the Streptococcus pyogenes Cas9 nuclease (SpCas9) used in CRISPR gene editing was examined in the study.

Library method: the immunoSEQ multiplex PCR assay. In its TCRdb copy, this immuneACCESS table keeps in-frame sequences only and misses some clones. Where compared with another copy, unresolved V genes explain less than half of these, and the others have no known cause. Counted in this sample were about 22,000 clones; just under 95% of them appeared once. Of the sample, about 0.87% is held by the ten largest clones. Findings and caveats that apply to the study as a whole: Proliferation and function of SpCas9-reactive effector T cells were reported to be mitigated in vitro by SpCas9-reactive regulatory T cells.

In regard to this clone: The target of this receptor is not known. Per-nucleotide qualities are absent, and no much larger clonotype sits a single base away.

Healthy humans served as the donors. CDR1 and CDR2, per the germline V gene, are SGHDN and FVKESK. From the cysteine through the phenylalanine, the CDR3 covers 14 amino acids. Just the 42-base CDR3 DNA is kept, in frame starting at base 1. V drops 5 bases and J drops 3 bases, leaving 13 bases in between. The sequence derives from a human donor in good health. The sequence links TRBV14 to TRBJ2-5, and perhaps TRBD2 as D gene, on 6 matching bases. Source material: CD4+ effector T cells (CD127+, CD25-, CD137-, CD154-) from PBMCs; culture status not recorded. DNA sequence: TGTGCCAGCAGCGTGTGGAGGGACGAAGAGACCCAGTACTTC. Translated, it gives CASSVWRDEETQYF.